The text below deals with one T cell receptor (beta chain). Its antigen is not known. Germline V gives CDR1 MDHEN, CDR2 SYDVKM. The CDR3 sequence is 13 residues long. Deletions cut 7 bases from V and 7 bases from J, with 13 bases between. The second PCR ran roughly 6 to 11 cycles with a sample-barcoded 5' primer and J-beta primers. Every sample produced at least 2.5 million CDR3-containing paired-end reads. TCRdb itself ran the 5' RACE reads through MiXCR, one entry per CDR3 protein. The repertoire has around 1,000,000 distinct CDR3 sequences, 25% of them found once; the top ten carry less than 0.75%. The sample comes from a study of blood T cells in healthy people across ages. Overall study results and limits: Estimates based on one million T cells were treated as lower bounds.

This sample also appeared in a second study, on T cells of mothers and their children. This second study notes: Barcodes and 2-4 random nucleotides were added by M1S in the second PCR.

Input material: blood. This chain uses TRBV28 with TRBJ1-4; D gene ambiguous. This receptor was taken from a girl aged 2 to 10 in good health. This CDR3 is CASTLAGAEKLFF. The CDR3 DNA reads as TGTGCCAGCACCTTGGCGGGTGCTGAAAAACTGTTTTTT.